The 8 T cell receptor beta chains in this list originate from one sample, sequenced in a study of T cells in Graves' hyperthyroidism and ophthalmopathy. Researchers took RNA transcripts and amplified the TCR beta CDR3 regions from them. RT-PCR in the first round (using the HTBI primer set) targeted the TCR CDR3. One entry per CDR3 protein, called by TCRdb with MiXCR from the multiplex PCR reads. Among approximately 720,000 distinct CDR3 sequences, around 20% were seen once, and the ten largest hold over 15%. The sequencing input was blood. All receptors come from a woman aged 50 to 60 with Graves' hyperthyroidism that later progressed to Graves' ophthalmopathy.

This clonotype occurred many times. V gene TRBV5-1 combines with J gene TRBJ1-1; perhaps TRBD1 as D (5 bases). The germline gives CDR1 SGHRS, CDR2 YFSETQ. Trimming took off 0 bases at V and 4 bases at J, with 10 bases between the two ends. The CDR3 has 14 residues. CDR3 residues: CASSLDRWGTEAFF. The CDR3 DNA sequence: TGCGCCAGCAGCTTGGACAGGTGGGGCACTGAAGCTTTCTTT.

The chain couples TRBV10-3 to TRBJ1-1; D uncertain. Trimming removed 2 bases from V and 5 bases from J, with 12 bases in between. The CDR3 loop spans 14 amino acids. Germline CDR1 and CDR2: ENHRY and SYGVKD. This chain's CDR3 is CAISERWGGTEAFF. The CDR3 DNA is TGTGCCATCAGTGAGAGGTGGGGAGGGACTGAAGCTTTCTTT.

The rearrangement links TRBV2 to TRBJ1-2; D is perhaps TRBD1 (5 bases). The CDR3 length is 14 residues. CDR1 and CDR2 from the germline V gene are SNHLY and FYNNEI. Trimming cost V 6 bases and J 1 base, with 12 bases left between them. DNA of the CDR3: TGTGCCAGCAGAGAGGGGCGGATTAACTATGGCTACACCTTC. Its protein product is CASREGRINYGYTF.

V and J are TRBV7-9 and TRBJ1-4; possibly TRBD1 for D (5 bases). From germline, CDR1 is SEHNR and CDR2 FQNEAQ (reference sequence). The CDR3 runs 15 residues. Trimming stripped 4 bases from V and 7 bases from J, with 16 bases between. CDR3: CASSYRDGGVEKLFF. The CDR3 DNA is TGTGCCAGCAGCTACCGGGACGGGGGGGTTGAAAAACTGTTTTTT.

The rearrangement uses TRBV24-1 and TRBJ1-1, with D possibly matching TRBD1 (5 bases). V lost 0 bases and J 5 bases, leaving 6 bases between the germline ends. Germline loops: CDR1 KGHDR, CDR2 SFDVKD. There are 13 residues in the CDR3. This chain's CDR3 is CATSDLKGTEAFF. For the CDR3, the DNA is TGTGCCACCAGTGATTTGAAGGGGACTGAAGCTTTCTTT.

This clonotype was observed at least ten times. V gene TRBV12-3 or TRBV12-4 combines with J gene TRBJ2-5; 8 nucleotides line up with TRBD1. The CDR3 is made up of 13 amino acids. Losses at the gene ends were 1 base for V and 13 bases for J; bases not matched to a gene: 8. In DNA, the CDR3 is TGTGCCAGCAGTTTAGTGCCAGGACAGGGTCGGTACTTC. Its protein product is CASSLVPGQGRYF.

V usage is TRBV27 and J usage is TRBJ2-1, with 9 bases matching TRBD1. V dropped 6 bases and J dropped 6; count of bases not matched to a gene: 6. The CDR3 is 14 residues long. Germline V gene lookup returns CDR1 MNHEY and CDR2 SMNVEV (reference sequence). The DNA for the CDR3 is TGTGCCAGCAGGGGGGACAGGGCTTCCAATGAGCAGTTCTTC. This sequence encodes CASRGDRASNEQFF.

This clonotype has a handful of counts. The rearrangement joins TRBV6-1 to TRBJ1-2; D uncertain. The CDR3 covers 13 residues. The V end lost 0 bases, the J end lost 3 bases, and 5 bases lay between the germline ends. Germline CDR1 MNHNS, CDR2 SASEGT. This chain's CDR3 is CASSEASDYGYTF. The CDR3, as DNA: TGTGCCAGCAGTGAAGCATCGGACTATGGCTACACCTTC.